The entry that follows covers one T cell receptor (beta chain) sequence. In this sample, this clonotype turned up many times. Its antigen remains undetermined. Base-call qualities are not available, and no considerably larger clone is one nucleotide away. The sample is drawn from a study of regulatory T cells in long-lasting Graves disease (dated by TCRdb to the early 2020s). Study-wide context: Newly diagnosed Graves' disease patients had taken antithyroid drugs for less than 3 months. A total of roughly 33 samples underwent TCR sequencing: some 13 from persistent and some 20 from newly diagnosed Graves' disease patients. The study was registered as a clinical trial and conducted in China. Peripheral blood TCR sequencing and RNA sequencing compared persistent Graves' disease patients with newly diagnosed Graves' disease patients. The study at large found these results: Peripheral blood alone was examined, since thyroid tissue, which constituted the primary lesion, could not be accessed. Compared with newly diagnosed patients, patients with persistent Graves' disease had lower TCR Shannon entropy and fewer highly expanded clones, which suggests clonal expansion. A larger number of public clonotypes was shared among persistent patients (about 2,700) than among newly diagnosed patients (around 970). The authors acknowledged the small sample size as a limitation that may reduce accuracy. Sequencing and analysis were limited to the TCR beta chain.

Receptors were amplified or captured by multiplex PCR. The run used an Illumina HiSeq 4000. CDR3 regions were amplified by Arm-PCR with iRepertoire HTBI primers to construct TCR beta libraries. Gel purification was performed on PCR products prior to sequencing. The published analysis was carried out like this. Gene usage analysis of CDR3 amino acid clonotypes used the approximately 62 TRBV and approximately 13 TRBJ segments found across samples. COPE and FqMerger were used to merge the filtered high-quality paired reads into contigs. BLAST was used to align contigs to the IMGT TRBV, TRBD and TRBJ reference genes, and CDR3 was defined following IMGT. Any clonotype with a frequency above 0.1% was classified as a highly expanded clone. Repertoire diversity was measured by Shannon entropy, and V-J evenness by the Gini coefficient. A clonotype found in more than one individual was treated as public. TCRdb cleaned the public reads at Q25 with fastp, built clones with MiXCR and kept in-frame beta chains. All rows with the same CDR3 protein become a single entry with the most common DNA and genes. The V and J calls follow TCRdb's processing rather than the paper's. Present in this sample are 350,000 to 500,000 distinct CDR3 sequences, about 15% of which were seen just once. Around a tenth of the sample is held by the ten biggest clonotypes.

Explained via the paper, the time point label denotes: newly diagnosed GD, antithyroid drugs for less than 3 months. For both TCR sequencing and RNA sequencing, RNA was extracted from PBMCs using TRIzol. Graves' disease was diagnosed according to American Thyroid Association guidelines. Patients were recruited from an endocrinology department in Xi'an, China. Each patient gave roughly 8.4 milliliters of peripheral blood, collected in an EDTA anticoagulant tube. Ficoll Paque Plus density gradient separation was used to isolate PBMCs, and no further T cell sorting was done. An Agilent 2100 Bioanalyzer and agarose gel were used to assess RNA quality, and a NanoDrop 2000 was used to measure RNA concentration. A further study also used this sample, focusing on T cells in Graves' hyperthyroidism and ophthalmopathy. The second study reports: Stable Graves' hyperthyroidism was defined as the absence of progression to ophthalmopathy over 18 months of follow-up. Hyperthyroidism patients were newly diagnosed, with disease duration under 2 months, and aged 18 to 65 years. Any patient with an uncontrolled infection, another autoimmune disease, pregnancy or lactation was excluded. Clinical symptoms, serum thyroxine and TRAb, thyroid ultrasound, and orbital computed tomography formed the basis for the diagnoses. For the first round of RT-PCR on the TCR CDR3, the HTBI primer set was used together with the Qiagen OneStep RT-PCR kit. Blood samples also contained most of the expanded thyroid clonotypes (frequency above 0.001), which suggests that blood repertoires may reflect thyroid immune responses. A 13 V-J signature model separated ophthalmopathy from stable hyperthyroidism, with 87.88% sensitivity and roughly 84% specificity in cross-validation and 80%/75% in testing. During validation, the model predicted progression to ophthalmopathy a median of about 5.9 months ahead of onset, with approximately 71% sensitivity and less than 85% specificity. To identify TCR V-J signatures that set the groups apart, the researchers used a discovery cohort of about a hundred patients, made up of 40 to 45 with Graves' ophthalmopathy and 57 with stable Graves' hyperthyroidism. An independent validation cohort of fewer than 20 hyperthyroidism patients and roughly 16 patients who later progressed to ophthalmopathy tested prospective prediction of ophthalmopathy. The approximately 95 discovery patients were divided at random into training and test sets in a 7:3 ratio. Thyroid tissue and blood T-cell repertoires from about six Graves' hyperthyroidism patients were also compared in the study. Once sampling was done, hyperthyroidism patients were given methimazole at a starting dose of 30 mg daily, whereas ophthalmopathy patients were given high-dose intravenous methylprednisolone. The libraries were constructed in a second round of multiplex PCR and then size-selected and purified. Paired-end sequencing of the libraries was performed with 100 bp reads on an Illumina HiSeq2000. SOAPnuke was used to process the raw data, removing reads that contained adapters or uncalled bases, had a mean Phred below 15, or lacked an exact match to the constant primer or identifier. COPE v1.2.5 was used to merge the high-quality paired reads, and each unique nucleotide sequence was defined as a clonotype. MiTCR v1.1 was used to align clonotypes to the IMGT TRBV, TRBD and TRBJ reference segments. The analysis included only V-J combinations with a frequency above 0.0001, which together covered 98% to 99.2% of the repertoires. The TCS score was defined as F50 (clonal expansion) divided by E x V (chaos), with BLOSUM62-based TCRdist calculated between CDR3 peptides within each V-J. Welch's t-statistics and random forest reduced just over 500 V-J features to 10 to 15, which were used in a naive Bayes classifier (R e1071). Sample size was not statistically predetermined, and investigators were not blinded to group allocation. The paper describes TCR Vbeta CDR3 sequencing of 140 or so peripheral blood samples, made up of 43 ophthalmopathy patients, some 80 hyperthyroidism patients and 17 progressor patients.

The sequence derives from a woman in her 30s with Graves disease. Donor details come from another sample of the same person, matched by shared clones. Sequenced here: peripheral blood mononuclear cells (PBMCs), sampled at new diagnosis, from a patient treated with antithyroid drugs.

The CDR3 protein: CASSHDRGIYEQYF. The sequenced DNA: TGTGCCAGCAGCCATGACCGGGGAATCTACGAGCAGTACTTC. The chain is made from TRBV3-1 and TRBJ2-7, and the D gene may be TRBD2, 5 bases matching. The junction shows trimming of 3 bases on V and 3 bases on J, plus 12 bases between the germline ends. The germline V gene (reference sequence) yields LGHDT for CDR1 and YNNKEL for CDR2. The cysteine opens and the phenylalanine closes a CDR3 of 14 amino acids. Only the CDR3 DNA stays, 42 bases, in frame from base 1.